These 14 T cell receptor beta chains were sequenced from one sample in a study of human T cells and chemical hapten exposure (dated by TCRdb to about 2021). The library was produced with RACE. Data came from a NextSeq 500. In TCRdb, the public reads were trimmed at Q25 with fastp and aligned with MiXCR, with productive beta chains retained. Records with the same CDR3 protein are collapsed into one entry carrying the most frequent genes and DNA. The sample profile shows over 50,000 distinct CDR3 sequences; 9.5% to 10% of them were found once. Together, the top ten hold roughly 9% of the sample. The time point label, read with the paper, signifies: pre-sensitization, week 0. The treatment or condition label of this sample denotes: therapeutic diphenylcyclopropenone sensitization with weekly scalp DPC. Total RNA was extracted from unfractionated whole blood collected in Tempus Blood RNA tubes. Source: whole blood, taken in connection with sensitization to the hapten diphenylcyclopropenone (DPC). Receptors originate from a woman aged 30 to 39 with alopecia areata. Some clones in this sample may be carry-over from other donors' samples.

The chain couples TRBV20-1 to TRBJ2-3, with 10 bases aligning to TRBD2. Trimming removed 1 base from V and 1 base from J; junction bases left unmatched: 17. The CDR3 length is 20 residues. Germline CDR1 is DFQATT and CDR2 is SNEGSKA (reference sequence). CDR3 in DNA: TGCAGTGCTAGAGTCAGCCAGCGGGGGGGTCCTAGTTGGGGCACAGATACGCAGTATTTT. This encodes CSARVSQRGGPSWGTDTQYF.

This sequence joins TRBV18 and TRBJ2-3, with a tentative D call TRBD2 (5 bases). The germline V gene encodes CDR1 KGHSH and CDR2 LQKENI. V was clipped by 2 bases and J by 0 bases, with 12 bases between them. This CDR3 is built from 16 residues. In DNA, the CDR3 is TGTGCCAGCTCACCAAGGCCGGGAAGCAGCACAGATACGCAGTATTTT. This sequence encodes CASSPRPGSSTDTQYF. The full variable domain, with the rest looked up from reference TRBV18 and TRBJ2-3, is NAGVMQNPRHLVRRRGQEARLRCSPMKGHSHVYWYRQLPEEGLKFMVYLQKENIIDESGMPKERFSAEFPKEGPSILRIQQVVRGDSAAYFCASSPRPGSSTDTQYFGPGTRLTVL.

In this sample, this clonotype turned up a few times. A junction boundary mismatches the germline segment, possibly from a read error. The chain recombines TRBV5-1 with TRBJ1-1; 8 nucleotides agree with TRBD1. Germline assignment: CDR1 SGHRS and CDR2 YFSETQ. The CDR3 consists of 14 residues. CDR3 residues: CASSEQPGQGGRIF. The CDR3 DNA sequence: TGCGCCAGCAGCGAACAGCCCGGACAGGGTGGGAGGATCTTT.

This clonotype was seen only a few times. This chain joins TRBV7-2 and TRBJ2-7; 9 bases map to TRBD2. Trimming removed 1 base from V and 4 bases from J; junction bases left unmatched: 2. CDR1 SGHTA and CDR2 FQGNSA come from the germline V gene. The CDR3 is 14 amino acids. The CDR3 loop reads CASSLVAGGYEQYF. In nucleotides, the CDR3 is TGTGCCAGCAGCTTAGTGGCGGGGGGGTACGAGCAGTACTTC.

This clonotype appeared a few times. This chain joins TRBV7-8 and TRBJ2-3, with D hard to call. Between the trimmed V and J ends, which lost 5 bases and 5 bases, there was a span of 8 bases. Per germline, CDR1 SGHVS and CDR2 FQNEAQ. This CDR3 has 12 amino acids. The CDR3: CASSRTRDTQYF. DNA for the CDR3: TGTGCCAGCAGCAGGACCAGAGATACGCAGTATTTT.

The chain links TRBV29-1 to TRBJ2-5; D ambiguous. There are 12 residues in the CDR3. With 1 base removed from V and 4 bases from J, the gap between germline ends came to 7 bases. Per the germline V gene, CDR1 is SQVTM and CDR2 is ANQGSEA. The CDR3 region has the DNA TGCAGCGTTGAAGTGGGTGGAGAGACCCAGTACTTC. Protein: CSVEVGGETQYF. Drawing the rest from reference TRBV29-1 and TRBJ2-5, the complete variable domain is SAVISQKPSRDICQRGTSLTIQCQVDSQVTMMFWYRQQPGQSLTLIATANQGSEATYESGFVIDKFPISRPNLTFSTLTVSNMSPEDSSIYLCSVEVGGETQYFGPGTRLLVL.

This clonotype was counted only a few times. J is TRBJ1-3 and V is TRBV13, with D possibly matching TRBD1 (5 bases). Trimming stripped 6 bases from V and 0 bases from J, with 15 bases between. CDR3 length: 16 residues. Germline-derived CDR1 and CDR2 are PRHDT and FYEKMQ (reference sequence). CDR3 coding DNA: TGTGCCAGCAGTGTCGAGCTGGGGCGCTCTGGAAACACCATATATTTT. It yields the protein CASSVELGRSGNTIYF.

This clonotype was picked up a small number of times. The chain has TRBV25-1 and TRBJ2-5; TRBD2 is a possible D gene (5 bases). CDR1 is MGHDK, CDR2 SYGVNS, per germline. Trimming pared 1 base from V and 7 bases from J, leaving 19 bases between. The CDR3 is made up of 16 amino acids. This CDR3 is CASSESKVLYSGTQYF. CDR3 nucleotides: TGTGCCAGCAGTGAATCGAAGGTACTTTACAGCGGGACCCAGTACTTC.

A few counts support this clonotype. The DNA for the CDR3 is TGTGCCAGCAGCGTCCAGAACTATGGCTACACCTTC. It translates to CASSVQNYGYTF. V usage is TRBV5-6 and J usage is TRBJ1-2; no reliable D call. V lost 4 bases and J lost 2, with 6 bases in between. Germline values: CDR1 SGHDT, CDR2 YYEEEE. CDR3 size: 12 residues. Looking up the rest from reference TRBV5-6 and TRBJ1-2 gives the full variable domain: DAGVTQSPTHLIKTRGQQVTLRCSPKSGHDTVSWYQQALGQGPQFIFQYYEEEERQRGNFPDRFSGHQFPNYSSELNVNALLLGDSALYLCASSVQNYGYTFGSGTRLTVV.

The chain links TRBV5-1 to TRBJ2-1; 9 bases are shared with TRBD1. Per the germline V gene, CDR1 is SGHRS and CDR2 is YFSETQ. The J segment lost 5 bases and the V segment lost 0 bases, leaving 3 bases of the junction unmatched. The CDR3 runs 15 residues. The CDR3 region has the DNA TGCGCCAGCAGCTTGGGAGGACAGGGGAACAATGAGCAGTTCTTC. As protein: CASSLGGQGNNEQFF. The full variable domain, with the rest looked up from reference TRBV5-1 and TRBJ2-1, is KAGVTQTPRYLIKTRGQQVTLSCSPISGHRSVSWYQQTPGQGLQFLFEYFSETQRNKGNFPGRFSGRQFSNSRSEMNVSTLELGDSALYLCASSLGGQGNNEQFFGPGTRLTVL.

A few counts support this clonotype. The CDR3 region is CASSFKQIYGYTF. The CDR3 coding sequence is TGTGCCAGCAGCTTCAAACAGATCTATGGCTACACCTTC. V gene TRBV7-2 combines with J gene TRBJ1-2; no firm D call. CDR3 length: 13 residues. V was pared by 3 bases and J by 4 bases, with 9 bases between. CDR1 and CDR2 from the germline V gene are SGHTA and FQGNSA.

In this sample, this clonotype turned up a few times. This rearrangement joins TRBV7-2 to TRBJ2-7; 7 positions agree with TRBD1. Germline assignment: CDR1 SGHTA and CDR2 FQGNSA. The J segment lost 0 bases and the V segment lost 3 bases, leaving 8 bases of the junction unmatched. The CDR3 sequence is 16 residues long. DNA for the CDR3: TGTGCCAGCAGCTTGGGGACAGCCTCAAGCTCCTACGAGCAGTACTTC. Translating it yields CASSLGTASSSYEQYF.

This clonotype was counted at least ten times. The chain joins TRBV28 to TRBJ2-2; TRBD2 matches at 13 bases. J gave up 1 base and V 4 bases, and 15 bases lay outside the gene matches. The germline V gene has CDR1 MDHEN and CDR2 SYDVKM. The CDR3 loop spans 21 amino acids. This chain's CDR3 is CASSSYLDSGTSGVNTGELFF. As DNA, the CDR3 is TGTGCCAGCAGTTCCTACCTAGACAGTGGGACTAGCGGGGTGAACACCGGGGAGCTGTTTTTT.

This clonotype was seen ten or more times. The V call is TRBV20-1, the J call TRBJ2-2, with D possibly TRBD1 on 6 matching bases. Trimming left V 2 bases short and J 3 bases short, with 16 bases between. From germline, CDR1 is DFQATT and CDR2 SNEGSKA (reference sequence). This CDR3 region has 16 residues. The CDR3 DNA is TGCAGTGCTAGACGAGACAGGATAACGGACACCGGGGAGCTGTTTTTT. It specifies CSARRDRITDTGELFF.